This is a list of T cell receptor beta chains from one sample in a study of shared clonotypes between healthy human individuals. Using immunoSEQ multiplex PCR, the repertoire was profiled, and TCRdb retains in-frame clones only, with some absent. The table includes roughly 2 million clones, roughly 94% detected once. The sample consisted of naive CD8+ T cells sorted from blood. These receptors originate from a man between 18 and 35 years old in good health. CDR3s include the opening cysteine and the closing phenylalanine or tryptophan. The D gene is left open where the match is weak. Not every row has a clone size; where given, it reads once, few, many or a size class.

>TRBV30|15|.|.|TRBJ2-1
CAWSVRTTGYNEQFF
TGTGCCTGGAGTGTACGTACTACCGGGTACAATGAGCAGTTCTTC
>TRBV10-3|15|.|.|TRBJ1-2
CAISESGDLNYGYTF
TGTGCCATCAGTGAGTCGGGGGACCTTAACTATGGCTACACCTTC
>TRBV9|15|.|.|TRBJ2-7
CASSAWAEAGYEQYF
TGTGCCAGCAGCGCTTGGGCAGAGGCCGGTTACGAGCAGTACTTC
>TRBV9|14|.|.|TRBJ2-2
CASEKGTNTGELFF
TGTGCCAGCGAAAAGGGCACGAACACCGGGGAGCTGTTTTTT
>TRBV5-6|11|.|.|TRBJ1-2
CASSLLYGYTF
TGTGCCAGCAGCTTACTCTATGGCTACACCTTC
>TRBV30|14|TRBD1|.|TRBJ2-7
CAGSEDREFYEQYF
TGTGCCGGGTCCGAAGACAGGGAGTTCTACGAGCAGTACTTC
>TRBV19|14|TRBD1|.|TRBJ2-7
CASSPGTGSYEQYF
TGTGCCAGTAGTCCCGGGACAGGATCCTACGAGCAGTACTTC
>TRBV10-1|14|TRBD2|.|TRBJ2-2
CASTRGVLTGELFF
TGCGCCAGCACCCGGGGGGTACTCACCGGGGAGCTGTTTTTT
>TRBV11-2|14|.|.|TRBJ2-7
CASSLTGSSYEQYF
TGTGCCAGCAGCTTGACGGGAAGCTCCTACGAGCAGTACTTC
>TRBV28|14|TRBD1|.|TRBJ2-1
CASSLWGTGNEQFF
TGTGCCAGCAGTTTATGGGGGACAGGCAATGAGCAGTTCTTC
>TRBV11-2|14|.|.|TRBJ2-1
CASSLGTAYNEQFF
TGTGCCAGCAGCTTAGGTACAGCTTACAATGAGCAGTTCTTC
>TRBV10-3|15|TRBD1|.|TRBJ2-7
CAISDSGQGIYEQYF
TGTGCCATCAGTGACTCGGGACAGGGTATCTACGAGCAGTACTTC
>TRBV13|13|.|.|TRBJ2-2
CASSLSLTGELFF
TGTGCCAGCAGCTTATCTCTCACCGGGGAGCTGTTTTTT
>TRBV9|16|.|.|TRBJ2-2
CASSVADSAGTGELFF
TGTGCCAGCAGCGTGGCGGACAGCGCGGGGACCGGGGAGCTGTTTTTT
>TRBV25-1|13|TRBD1|.|TRBJ2-7
CASRGQGEYEQYF
TGTGCCAGCAGGGGACAGGGGGAATACGAGCAGTACTTC
>TRBV27|16|TRBD1|.|TRBJ1-2
CASSQGTGGSNYGYTF
TGTGCCAGCAGTCAGGGGACAGGGGGGTCCAACTATGGCTACACCTTC
>TRBV9|14|TRBD2|once|TRBJ2-7
CASSVAGGGYEQYF
TGTGCCAGCAGCGTTGCGGGAGGAGGGTACGAGCAGTACTTC